This T cell receptor beta chain was recovered during a study of Graves' ophthalmopathy and Graves' hyperthyroidism. Overall study findings and caveats: This model predicted ophthalmopathy progression (sensitivity 60% to 71%, specificity around 72%).

The CDR3 extends over 15 amino acids. Germline V gene lookup returns CDR1 LNHDA and CDR2 SQIVND (reference sequence). V was pared by 1 base and J by 2 bases, with 11 bases between. The sequenced template was RNA, covering the TCR beta CDR3 region. Second-round multiplex PCR came after first-round RT-PCR with HTBI primers. Using its own MiXCR run on the multiplex PCR reads, TCRdb lists one record per CDR3 protein. There are 200,000 to 300,000 distinct CDR3 sequences in the sample; 45% to 55% occur only once, and less than 60% lies in the top ten. In regard to this clonotype: The antigen is undetermined.

Reliance was placed on clinical symptoms, serum thyroxine, TRAb, thyroid ultrasound and orbital computed tomography for diagnosis. The sequence derives from an adult man with Graves' ophthalmopathy. The chain is built from TRBV19 and TRBJ1-2; tentative D call: TRBD1 (5 bases). The material sequenced was peripheral blood. DNA of the CDR3: TGTGCCAGTAGTATAGGAGACAGACAAAACTATGGCTACACCTTC. It codes for CASSIGDRQNYGYTF.